Listed here are 26 T cell receptor beta chains from one sample, sequenced in a study of blood T cell repertoires in COVID-19. Sequenced by immunoSEQ multiplex PCR; TCRdb stores in-frame clones only, minus some. Of 350,000 or so clones listed, around nine tenths were seen once; the top ten hold 1%. Sequencing was done on a sample of PBMCs or T cells enriched from blood (not recorded which). The receptor source for this set is a woman aged 25 to 45 who had been exposed to COVID-19.

The chain is built from TRBV3-1 (or the pseudogene TRBV3-2) and TRBJ2-2, with D maybe TRBD2 (6 bases). Per the germline V gene, CDR1 is LGHDT and CDR2 is YNNKEL (reference sequence). The V gene lost 3 bases and the J gene lost 1 base, with 15 bases spanning the gap. The CDR3 has 17 residues. The CDR3 coding sequence is TGTGCCAGCAGCCACCCCCTTGGAGGGCTGAACACCGGGGAGCTGTTTTTT. Translated: CASSHPLGGLNTGELFF.

This CDR3 is CASSRGGEAFF. CDR3 bases: TGTGCCAGCAGTAGGGGCGGCGAAGCTTTCTTT. V gene TRBV28 combines with J gene TRBJ1-1; TRBD1 might be the D (5 bases). The CDR3 length is 11 residues. The V gene's germline CDR1 is MDHEN and CDR2 SYDVKM. Trimming took off 5 bases at V and 8 bases at J, with 9 bases between the two ends.

This rearrangement joins TRBV19 to TRBJ1-5; D gene uncertain. The CDR3 contains 14 residues. Between the trimmed V and J ends, which lost 8 bases and 2 bases, there was a span of 13 bases. Germline CDR1 and CDR2: LNHDA and SQIVND (reference sequence). CDR3 sequence reads: CASRLGGGNQPQHF. CDR3 in DNA: TGTGCCAGTCGACTAGGCGGAGGCAATCAGCCCCAGCATTTT.

The chain employs TRBV28 and TRBJ1-4, with D hard to call. From germline, CDR1 is MDHEN and CDR2 SYDVKM. The CDR3 spans 14 residues. The germline V and J ends were trimmed by 3 bases and 6 bases, with 11 bases remaining between them. The CDR3: CASSLHTEDEKLFF. CDR3 in DNA: TGTGCCAGCAGTTTGCATACGGAGGATGAAAAACTGTTTTTT.

This chain connects TRBV7-9 to TRBJ2-7; 9 positions match TRBD2. The CDR3 consists of 16 residues. V was clipped by 4 bases and J by 6 bases; unmatched bases: 13. Germline V gives CDR1 SEHNR, CDR2 FQNEAQ (reference sequence). This CDR3 reads CASSSLAGIGIIEQYF. CDR3 nucleotide sequence: TGTGCCAGCAGCTCCCTAGCGGGGATAGGGATCATCGAGCAGTACTTC.

The V gene is TRBV28, the J gene TRBJ2-7, with D perhaps matching TRBD2 (6 bases). Germline values: CDR1 MDHEN, CDR2 SYDVKM. CDR3 length: 11 residues. The CDR3 spells CAAGSSYEQYF. The CDR3 nucleotides are TGTGCGGCGGGAAGCTCCTACGAGCAGTACTTC. Full variable domain (rest looked up from reference TRBV28 and TRBJ2-7): DVKVTQSSRYLVKRTGEKVFLECVQDMDHENMFWYRQDPGLGLRLIYFSYDVKMKEKGDIPEGYSVSREKKERFSLILESASTNQTSMYLCAAGSSYEQYFGPGTRLTVT.

The chain carries TRBV11-1 and TRBJ2-1, with 12 nucleotides matching TRBD2. The V gene end was trimmed by 0 bases and the J gene end by 1 base; junction bases not matched to a gene: 7. The germline gives CDR1 SGHAT, CDR2 FQDESV (reference sequence). CDR3 length equals 19 residues. CDR3 sequence (DNA): TGTGCCAGCAGCTTAGCGGGGACTAGCGGGCCAGCATCCTACAATGAGCAGTTCTTC. This gives the protein CASSLAGTSGPASYNEQFF.

The V gene is TRBV5-1, the J gene TRBJ1-1, with no clear D. The CDR3 contains 14 residues. Trimming stripped 4 bases from V and 3 bases from J, with 13 bases between. The germline gives CDR1 SGHRS, CDR2 YFSETQ. The chain's CDR3 is CASSLPREDTEAFF. The CDR3, as DNA: TGCGCCAGCAGCCTCCCTCGAGAGGACACTGAAGCTTTCTTT. The full variable domain, in which reference TRBV5-1 and TRBJ1-1 provide the parts outside the CDR3, is KAGVTQTPRYLIKTRGQQVTLSCSPISGHRSVSWYQQTPGQGLQFLFEYFSETQRNKGNFPGRFSGRQFSNSRSEMNVSTLELGDSALYLCASSLPREDTEAFFGQGTRLTVV.

This clone has more than one count but fewer than ten. The chain is built from TRBV14 and TRBJ2-1; 8 nucleotides line up with TRBD2. CDR1 SGHDN and CDR2 FVKESK come from the germline V gene. With V trimmed by 0 bases and J by 4 bases, 8 bases remained unmatched. CDR3 length equals 17 residues. This chain's CDR3 is CASSQERGSGIYNEQFF. The CDR3 coding sequence is TGTGCCAGCAGCCAAGAACGCGGTAGCGGGATATACAATGAGCAGTTCTTC. Filled out from reference TRBV14 and TRBJ2-1, the complete variable domain reads EAGVTQFPSHSVIEKGQTVTLRCDPISGHDNLYWYRRVMGKEIKFLLHFVKESKQDESGMPNNRFLAERTGGTYSTLKVQPAELEDSGVYFCASSQERGSGIYNEQFFGPGTRLTVL.

This chain links TRBV7-8 with TRBJ2-3, with 13 bases identical to TRBD2. This CDR3 spans 17 amino acids. CDR1 SGHVS and CDR2 FQNEAQ come from the germline V gene. V lost 5 bases to trimming and J lost 4 bases; unmatched junction nucleotides: 9. The CDR3 loop reads CASSLPLGLAGSDTQYF. DNA of the CDR3: TGTGCCAGCAGCCTACCCCTGGGACTAGCGGGGTCAGATACGCAGTATTTT.

The rearrangement links TRBV10-1 to TRBJ2-2; the D is unclear. The CDR3 is 14 residues long. Deletions cut 6 bases from V and 1 base from J, with 9 bases between. Germline V CDR1 and CDR2: WNHNN, SYGVQD (reference sequence). CDR3 in amino acids: CASRAAVNTGELFF. The CDR3 region has the DNA TGCGCCAGCAGGGCCGCGGTGAACACCGGGGAGCTGTTTTTT.

The CDR3 is CASSGDSYNSPLHF. The CDR3 region has the DNA TGCGCCAGCAGCGGCGACAGTTATAATTCACCCCTCCACTTT. The chain couples TRBV5-1 to TRBJ1-6, with a tentative D call TRBD1 (5 bases). V lost 4 bases and J lost 4, with 9 bases in between. Germline V gene sequence: CDR1 SGHRS, CDR2 YFSETQ. The CDR3 totals 14 residues.

This clone was found once. This chain connects TRBV21-1 to TRBJ1-5; the D call of TRBD1 is as the table states it, not checked on the DNA. TRBV21-1 is a pseudogene locus. CDR3 length equals 14 residues. Here the CDR3 reads CASSRTEQGSAQHF. In nucleotides, the CDR3 is TGTGCCAGCAGCAGAACCGAACAGGGTAGTGCCCAGCATTTT.

V usage is TRBV19 and J usage is TRBJ1-2; a weak D match, TRBD1 (6 bases). The V gene lost 7 bases and the J gene lost 4 bases, with 7 bases spanning the gap. Germline assignment: CDR1 LNHDA and CDR2 SQIVND (reference sequence). This CDR3 spans 11 amino acids. CDR3: CASTGVYGYTF. For the CDR3, the DNA is TGTGCCAGTACAGGGGTCTATGGCTACACCTTC.

This chain connects TRBV10-3 to TRBJ2-7; 7 nucleotides line up with TRBD2. With V trimmed by 8 bases and J by 2 bases, 9 bases remained unmatched. The CDR3 extends over 14 amino acids. Germline V CDR1 and CDR2: ENHRY, SYGVKD. The CDR3 bases are TGTGCCATCCGTTCGGCGGGAGATACCTACGAGCAGTACTTC. It encodes CAIRSAGDTYEQYF.

CDR3 nucleotides: TGCAGCGTGCGGCGGGACCAGAACACTGAAGCTTTCTTT. Its protein product is CSVRRDQNTEAFF. The chain couples TRBV29-1 to TRBJ1-1; D might be TRBD1 (5 bases). The CDR3 has 13 residues. Germline V lookup: CDR1 SQVTM, CDR2 ANQGSEA. Between the trimmed V and J ends, which lost 6 bases and 1 base, there was a span of 12 bases.

The chain links TRBV11-3 to TRBJ2-1; tentatively, D is TRBD1 (5 bases). V was pared by 1 base and J by 4 bases, with 14 bases between. This CDR3 comprises 16 residues. Looked up from germline, CDR1 is SGHNT and CDR2 is YENEEA. The CDR3 loop is CASSLGGVGLYNEQFF. The CDR3 bases are TGTGCCAGCAGCTTAGGGGGCGTCGGGCTTTACAATGAGCAGTTCTTC.

J is TRBJ1-5 and V is TRBV7-9; possible D gene TRBD1, 6 bases. This CDR3 contains 12 residues. V gave up 7 bases and J gave up 8 bases, with 12 bases separating them. Germline V gene data show CDR1 as SEHNR and CDR2 as FQNEAQ (reference sequence). CDR3 sequence reads: CASTVGGEPQHF. The CDR3 coding sequence is TGTGCCAGCACAGTAGGGGGAGAGCCCCAGCATTTT.

The CDR3 loop reads CASSIPNRGESTQYF. The CDR3 DNA sequence: TGTGCCAGCAGTATCCCGAACAGGGGAGAGAGTACGCAGTATTTT. The chain couples TRBV27 to TRBJ2-3, with 7 bases identical to TRBD1. The J segment lost 8 bases and the V segment lost 5 bases, leaving 13 bases of the junction unmatched. There are 15 residues in the CDR3. Germline V gene data show CDR1 as MNHEY and CDR2 as SMNVEV (reference sequence).

The chain is built from TRBV5-7 and TRBJ2-7, with 12 nucleotides matching TRBD2. TRBV5-7 is assigned to the ORF class and has an uncertain function. This CDR3 is 18 amino acids long. V lost 2 bases to trimming and J lost 4 bases; unmatched junction nucleotides: 13. DNA of the CDR3: TGTGCCAGCAGCTTTCCGACGGAGACTAGCGGGAGACGGTACGAGCAGTACTTC. Protein: CASSFPTETSGRRYEQYF.

The V gene is TRBV3-1 (or the pseudogene TRBV3-2), the J gene TRBJ2-5; D call uncertain. The ends were cut back, 1 base at V and 2 bases at J, with 8 bases in the middle. CDR3 length: 14 residues. Germline assignment: CDR1 LGHDT and CDR2 YNNKEL (reference sequence). CDR3: CASSQAPVQETQYF. The CDR3 DNA reads as TGTGCCAGCAGCCAAGCTCCGGTACAAGAGACCCAGTACTTC.

This rearrangement joins TRBV28 to TRBJ2-7; no clear D gene. V gave up 6 bases and J gave up 2 bases, with 8 bases separating them. CDR1 MDHEN and CDR2 SYDVKM come from the germline V gene. This CDR3 is built from 12 residues. The CDR3 coding sequence is TGTGCCAGCAGGCGTATACCCTACGAGCAGTACTTC. Translation: CASRRIPYEQYF.

As for this clone: At one end, the junction sequence differs from germline, possibly due to a read error. V gene TRBV5-5 combines with J gene TRBJ2-1; 10 positions match TRBD2. CDR1 is SGHKS and CDR2 is YYEKEE in the germline V gene (reference sequence). The CDR3 has 18 amino acids. The CDR3 DNA sequence: TGTGCCAGCATCTTGACCAATAGCGGGAGGTTGTCCTACAATGAGCAGTTCTTC. Its protein is CASILTNSGRLSYNEQFF.

The count of this clone is one. This chain uses TRBV19 with TRBJ2-7, with TRBD2 matching 13 bases. Germline V gene lookup returns CDR1 LNHDA and CDR2 SQIVND (reference sequence). The J segment lost 4 bases and the V segment lost 5 bases, leaving 8 bases of the junction unmatched. There are 16 residues in the CDR3. The CDR3 DNA is TGTGCCAGTAGTCCCAGGACTAGCGGGAGTATATACGAGCAGTACTTC. It yields the protein CASSPRTSGSIYEQYF. Drawing the rest from reference TRBV19 and TRBJ2-7, the complete variable domain is DGGITQSPKYLFRKEGQNVTLSCEQNLNHDAMYWYRQDPGQGLRLIYYSQIVNDFQKGDIAEGYSVSREKKESFPLTVTSAQKNPTAFYLCASSPRTSGSIYEQYFGPGTRLTVT.

In this sample, this clone turned up a few times. The rearrangement uses TRBV4-1 and TRBJ2-7, with 7 nucleotides matching TRBD1. Per the germline V gene, CDR1 is MGHRA and CDR2 is YSYEKL. The length of the CDR3 is 17 residues. The V gene end was trimmed by 1 base and the J gene end by 0 bases; junction bases not matched to a gene: 9. As DNA, the CDR3 is TGCGCCAGCAGCCAAGTCTTCGGACAGGCCAGCTCCTACGAGCAGTACTTC. Translation: CASSQVFGQASSYEQYF.

The CDR3 DNA sequence: TGTGCCAGCAGCAATAGGGGTGAAAGCAATCAGCCCCAGCATTTT. Translated: CASSNRGESNQPQHF. The J gene is TRBJ1-5, the V gene TRBV3-1 (or the pseudogene TRBV3-2); the D gene is possibly TRBD1 (5 bases). The length of the CDR3 is 15 residues. V lost 5 bases and J 1 base, leaving 12 bases between the germline ends. CDR1 and CDR2 from the germline V gene are LGHDT and YNNKEL (reference sequence).